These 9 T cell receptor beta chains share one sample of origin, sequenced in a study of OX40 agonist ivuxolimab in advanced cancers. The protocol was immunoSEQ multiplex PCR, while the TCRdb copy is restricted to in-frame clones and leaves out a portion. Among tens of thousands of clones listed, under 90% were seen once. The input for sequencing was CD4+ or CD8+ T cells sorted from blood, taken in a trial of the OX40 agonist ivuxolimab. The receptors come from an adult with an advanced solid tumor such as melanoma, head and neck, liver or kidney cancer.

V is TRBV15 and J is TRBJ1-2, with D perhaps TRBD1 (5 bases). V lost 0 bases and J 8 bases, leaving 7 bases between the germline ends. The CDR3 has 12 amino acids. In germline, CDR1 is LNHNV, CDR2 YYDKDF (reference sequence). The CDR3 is CATSRDQGGYTF. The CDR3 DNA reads TGTGCCACCAGCAGAGATCAGGGCGGCTACACCTTC.

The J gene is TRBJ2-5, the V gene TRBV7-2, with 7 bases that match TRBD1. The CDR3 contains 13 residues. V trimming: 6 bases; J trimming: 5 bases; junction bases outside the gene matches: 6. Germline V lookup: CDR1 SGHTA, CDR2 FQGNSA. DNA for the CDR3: TGTGCCAGCAGTCCAGGGGGTGCGGAGACCCAGTACTTC. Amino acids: CASSPGGAETQYF.

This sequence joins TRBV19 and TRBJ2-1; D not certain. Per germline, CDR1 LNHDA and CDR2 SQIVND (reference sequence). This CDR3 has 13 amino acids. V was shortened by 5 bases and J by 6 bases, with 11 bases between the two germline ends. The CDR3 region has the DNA TGTGCCAGTAGTTCAGCACTCGCCAATGAGCAGTTCTTC. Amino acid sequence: CASSSALANEQFF.

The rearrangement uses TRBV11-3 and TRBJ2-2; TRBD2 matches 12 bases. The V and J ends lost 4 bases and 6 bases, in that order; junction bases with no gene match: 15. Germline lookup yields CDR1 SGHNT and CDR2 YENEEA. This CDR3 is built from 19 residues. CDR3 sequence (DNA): TGTGCCAGCAGCTCTCCCCCCAATCTAGCGGGAGGGCTGGCCGGGGAGCTGTTTTTT. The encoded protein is CASSSPPNLAGGLAGELFF. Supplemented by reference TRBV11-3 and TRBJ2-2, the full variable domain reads EAGVVQSPRYKIIEKKQPVAFWCNPISGHNTLYWYLQNLGQGPELLIRYENEEAVDDSQLPKDRFSAERLKGVDSTLKIQPAELGDSAVYLCASSSPPNLAGGLAGELFFGEGSRLTVL.

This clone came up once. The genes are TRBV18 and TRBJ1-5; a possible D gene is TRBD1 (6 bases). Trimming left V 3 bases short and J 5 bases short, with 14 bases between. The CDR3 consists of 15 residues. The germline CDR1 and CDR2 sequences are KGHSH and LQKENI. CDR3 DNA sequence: TGTGCCAGCTCACCTCGGAGGGGGTCGGATCAGCCCCAGCATTTT. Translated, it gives CASSPRRGSDQPQHF.

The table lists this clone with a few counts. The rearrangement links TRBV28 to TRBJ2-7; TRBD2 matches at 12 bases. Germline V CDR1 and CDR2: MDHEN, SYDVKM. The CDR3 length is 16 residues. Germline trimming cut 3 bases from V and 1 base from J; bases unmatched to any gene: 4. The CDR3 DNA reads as TGTGCCAGCAGTTTCGGGACTAGCGGGCCTTCCTACGAGCAGTACTTC. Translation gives CASSFGTSGPSYEQYF.

CDR3 amino acids: CASSGGDRQYF. For the CDR3, the DNA is TGCGCCAGCAGTGGGGGAGACAGGCAGTACTTC. The chain combines TRBV10-1 with TRBJ2-7; D is tentatively TRBD1 or TRBD2 (5 bases each). V shed 4 bases and J shed 9 bases, with 10 bases lying between them. The CDR3 covers 11 residues. Germline CDR1 is WNHNN and CDR2 is SYGVQD (reference sequence).

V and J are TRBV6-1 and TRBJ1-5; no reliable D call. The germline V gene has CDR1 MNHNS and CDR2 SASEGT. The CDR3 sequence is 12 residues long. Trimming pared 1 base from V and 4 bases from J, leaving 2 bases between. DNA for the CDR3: TGTGCCAGCAGTGAAGGGAATCAGCCCCAGCATTTT. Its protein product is CASSEGNQPQHF.

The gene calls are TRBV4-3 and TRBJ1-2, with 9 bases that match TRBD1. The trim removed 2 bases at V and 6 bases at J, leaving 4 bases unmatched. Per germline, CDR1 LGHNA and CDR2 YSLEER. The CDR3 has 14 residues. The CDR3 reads CASSQQDRGDGYTF. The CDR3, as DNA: TGCGCCAGCAGCCAACAGGACAGGGGCGATGGCTACACCTTC.